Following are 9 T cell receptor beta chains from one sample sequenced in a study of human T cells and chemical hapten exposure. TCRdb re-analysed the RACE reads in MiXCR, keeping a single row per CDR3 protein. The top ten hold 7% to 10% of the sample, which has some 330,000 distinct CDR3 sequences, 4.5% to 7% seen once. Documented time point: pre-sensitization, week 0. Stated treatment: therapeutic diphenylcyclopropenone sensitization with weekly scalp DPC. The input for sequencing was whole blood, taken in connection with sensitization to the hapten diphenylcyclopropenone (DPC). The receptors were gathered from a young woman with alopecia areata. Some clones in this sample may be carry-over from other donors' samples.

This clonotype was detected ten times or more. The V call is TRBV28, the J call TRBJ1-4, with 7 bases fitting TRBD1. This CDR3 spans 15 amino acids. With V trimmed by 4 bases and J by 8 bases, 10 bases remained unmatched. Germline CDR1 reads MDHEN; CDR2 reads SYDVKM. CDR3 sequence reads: CASSSAGGRHEKLFF. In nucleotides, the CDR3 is TGTGCCAGCAGTTCCGCAGGGGGGAGACACGAAAAACTGTTTTTT. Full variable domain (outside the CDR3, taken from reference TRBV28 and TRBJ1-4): DVKVTQSSRYLVKRTGEKVFLECVQDMDHENMFWYRQDPGLGLRLIYFSYDVKMKEKGDIPEGYSVSREKKERFSLILESASTNQTSMYLCASSSAGGRHEKLFFGSGTQLSVL.

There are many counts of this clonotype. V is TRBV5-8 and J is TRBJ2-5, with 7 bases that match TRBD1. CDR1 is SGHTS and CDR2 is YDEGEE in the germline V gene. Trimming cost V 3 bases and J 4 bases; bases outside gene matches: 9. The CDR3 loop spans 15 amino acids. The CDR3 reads CASSSPTGSGETQYF. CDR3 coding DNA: TGTGCCAGCAGCTCCCCGACAGGGTCGGGAGAGACCCAGTACTTC.

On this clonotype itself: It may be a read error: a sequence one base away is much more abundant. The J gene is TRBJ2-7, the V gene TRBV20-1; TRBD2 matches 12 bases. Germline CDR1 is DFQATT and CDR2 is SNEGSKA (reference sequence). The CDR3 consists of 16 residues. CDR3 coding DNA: TGCGGTGCTACCCAAACTAGCGGGGGGTTCTCCTACGAGCAGTACTTC. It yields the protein CGATQTSGGFSYEQYF.

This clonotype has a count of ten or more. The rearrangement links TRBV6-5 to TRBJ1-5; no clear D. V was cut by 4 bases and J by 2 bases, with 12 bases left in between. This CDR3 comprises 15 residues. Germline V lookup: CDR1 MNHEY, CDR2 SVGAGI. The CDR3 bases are TGTGCCAGCAGTTCTACCGGAATGGGCAATCAGCCCCAGCATTTT. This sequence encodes CASSSTGMGNQPQHF.

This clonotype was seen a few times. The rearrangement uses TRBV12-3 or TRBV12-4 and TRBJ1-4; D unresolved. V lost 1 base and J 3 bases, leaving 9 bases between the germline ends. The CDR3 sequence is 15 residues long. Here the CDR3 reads CASSLGGRANEKLFF. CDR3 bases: TGTGCCAGCAGTTTAGGCGGCCGAGCTAATGAAAAACTGTTTTTT.

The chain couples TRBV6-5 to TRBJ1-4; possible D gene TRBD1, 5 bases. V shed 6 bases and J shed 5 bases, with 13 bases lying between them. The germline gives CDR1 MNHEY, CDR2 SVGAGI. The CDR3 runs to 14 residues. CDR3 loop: CASRPGTDNEKLFF. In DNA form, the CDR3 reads TGTGCCAGCAGGCCCGGGACGGACAATGAAAAACTGTTTTTT.

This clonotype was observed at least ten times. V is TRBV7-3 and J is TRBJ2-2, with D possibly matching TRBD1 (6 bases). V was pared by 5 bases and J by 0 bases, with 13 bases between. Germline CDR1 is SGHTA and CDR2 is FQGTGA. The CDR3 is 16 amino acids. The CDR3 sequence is CASSATGYSNTGELFF. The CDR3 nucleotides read TGTGCCAGCAGCGCGACAGGATATTCGAACACCGGGGAGCTGTTTTTT.

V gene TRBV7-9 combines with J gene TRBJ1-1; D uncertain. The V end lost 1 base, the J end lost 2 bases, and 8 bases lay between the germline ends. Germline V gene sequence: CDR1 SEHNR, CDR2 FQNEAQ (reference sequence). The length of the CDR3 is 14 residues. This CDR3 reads CASSLGRHNTEAFF. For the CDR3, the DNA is TGTGCCAGCAGCTTAGGCCGGCATAACACTGAAGCTTTCTTT.

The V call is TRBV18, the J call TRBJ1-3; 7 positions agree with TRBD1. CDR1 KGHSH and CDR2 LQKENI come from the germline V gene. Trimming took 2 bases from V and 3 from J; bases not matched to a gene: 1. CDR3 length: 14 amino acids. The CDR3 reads CASSPTGVGNTIYF. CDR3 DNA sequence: TGTGCCAGCTCACCAACAGGGGTTGGAAACACCATATATTTT.